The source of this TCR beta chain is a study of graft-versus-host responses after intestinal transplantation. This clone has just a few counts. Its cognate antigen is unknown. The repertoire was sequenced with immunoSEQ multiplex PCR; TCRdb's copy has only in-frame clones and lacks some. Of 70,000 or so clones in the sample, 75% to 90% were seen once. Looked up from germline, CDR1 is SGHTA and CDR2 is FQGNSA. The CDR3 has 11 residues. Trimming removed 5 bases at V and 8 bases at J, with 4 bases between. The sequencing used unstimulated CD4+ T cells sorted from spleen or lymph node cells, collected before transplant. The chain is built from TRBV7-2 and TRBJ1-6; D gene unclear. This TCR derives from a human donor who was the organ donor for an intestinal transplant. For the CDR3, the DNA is TGTGCCAGCAGCCTCGATTCACCCCTCCACTTT. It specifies CASSLDSPLHF. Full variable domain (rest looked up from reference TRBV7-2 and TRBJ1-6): GAGVSQSPSNKVTEKGKDVELRCDPISGHTALYWYRQSLGQGLEFLIYFQGNSAPDKSGLPSDRFSAERTGGSVSTLTIQRTQQEDSAVYLCASSLDSPLHFGNGTRLTVT.